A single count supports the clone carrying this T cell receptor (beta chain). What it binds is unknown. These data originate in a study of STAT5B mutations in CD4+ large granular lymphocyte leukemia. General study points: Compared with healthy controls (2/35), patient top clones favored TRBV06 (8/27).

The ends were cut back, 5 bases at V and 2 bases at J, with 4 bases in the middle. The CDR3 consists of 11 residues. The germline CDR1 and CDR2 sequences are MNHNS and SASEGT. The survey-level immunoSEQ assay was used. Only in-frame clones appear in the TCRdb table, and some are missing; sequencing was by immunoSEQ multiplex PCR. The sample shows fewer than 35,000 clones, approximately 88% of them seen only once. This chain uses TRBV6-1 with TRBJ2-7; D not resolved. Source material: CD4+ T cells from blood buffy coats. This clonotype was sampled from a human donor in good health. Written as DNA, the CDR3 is TGTGCCAGCAGTTACACCTACGAGCAGTACTTC. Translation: CASSYTYEQYF.